What follows are 13 T cell receptor beta chains derived from one specimen sequenced in a study of T-cell reconstitution after alpha-beta-depleted transplantation in children. A library of TCRbeta sequences, prepared with unique molecular identifiers, was generated. In TCRdb, the PCR reads were re-called with MiXCR into one record per CDR3 protein. The sample contains 70,000 to 100,000 distinct CDR3 sequences, 12% of which appear only once. This material consisted of PBMCs from the stem cell graft donor, taken from the stem cell graft. Receptors originate from a human donor who donated a stem cell graft to a child with inherited bone marrow failure.

V usage is TRBV10-3 and J usage is TRBJ2-3, with 8 bases fitting TRBD2. J gave up 0 bases and V 6 bases, and 2 bases lay outside the gene matches. Germline V gives CDR1 ENHRY, CDR2 SYGVKD. CDR3 length equals 14 residues. CDR3 DNA: TGTGCCATCAGGGGACTAGGAAGCACAGATACGCAGTATTTT. It encodes CAIRGLGSTDTQYF.

Points on this clonotype: A read error may explain this, as a much larger clone is one base away. V is TRBV6-1 and J is TRBJ2-7, with D perhaps TRBD1 (6 bases). Trimming stripped 4 bases from V and 3 bases from J, with 13 bases between. Germline lookup yields CDR1 MNHNS and CDR2 SASEGT. CDR3 length equals 14 residues. This CDR3 reads CASSAQGGVYEQYF. The CDR3 region has the DNA TGTGCCAGCAGTGCACAGGGTGGGGTCTACGAGCAGTACTTC.

This clonotype was recorded at least ten times. The chain recombines TRBV10-3 with TRBJ2-1; TRBD1 aligns across 8 bases. This CDR3 comprises 15 residues. Germline assignment: CDR1 ENHRY and CDR2 SYGVKD. With V trimmed by 2 bases and J by 4 bases, 4 bases remained unmatched. The CDR3 DNA reads TGTGCCATCAGTGAGGGGGACAGGTCTTACAATGAGCAGTTCTTC. It encodes CAISEGDRSYNEQFF.

The table lists this clonotype with many counts. DNA for the CDR3: TGCGCCAGCAGCTTACGTAACAGGGGATTCACTGAAGCTTTCTTT. It is translated as CASSLRNRGFTEAFF. The rearrangement joins TRBV4-3 to TRBJ1-1; 7 nucleotides match TRBD1. Germline-derived CDR1 and CDR2 are LGHNA and YSLEER. The CDR3 totals 15 residues. Trimming took 5 bases from V and 4 from J; bases not matched to a gene: 10.

This clonotype was seen repeatedly, ten times or more. This chain links TRBV15 with TRBJ1-1; D is uncertain. V dropped 0 bases and J dropped 5 bases, with 13 bases sitting between them. Germline assignment: CDR1 LNHNV and CDR2 YYDKDF (reference sequence). This CDR3 region has 15 residues. CDR3 sequence (DNA): TGTGCCACCAGCAGAGATAGGATTGTGGCGACTGAAGCTTTCTTT. It encodes CATSRDRIVATEAFF.

This clonotype has only a few counts. A much bigger clone sits one base away, suggesting this may be a read error. The rearrangement links TRBV29-1 to TRBJ2-3; 9 positions agree with TRBD2. The CDR3 is 13 amino acids. Germline V CDR1 and CDR2: SQVTM, ANQGSEA. DNA of the CDR3: TGCAGCGTTACCGGGACTAGCAGAGATGCGCAGTATTTT. This translates into CSVTGTSRDAQYF.

This clonotype was counted ten times or more. The chain uses TRBV15 and TRBJ1-1; D possibly corresponds to TRBD1 (5 bases). Trimming left V 0 bases short and J 1 base short, with 12 bases between. The CDR3 consists of 16 residues. CDR1 is LNHNV and CDR2 is YYDKDF in the germline V gene (reference sequence). The CDR3 is CATSRETGRPNTEAFF. CDR3 nucleotide sequence: TGTGCCACCAGCAGAGAAACAGGCCGTCCGAACACTGAAGCTTTCTTT.

This clonotype was recorded at least ten times. This sequence joins TRBV20-1 and TRBJ1-5, with TRBD1 matching 8 bases. Trimming cost V 3 bases and J 6 bases; bases outside gene matches: 10. CDR3 size: 15 residues. Germline V gene sequence: CDR1 DFQATT, CDR2 SNEGSKA (reference sequence). The CDR3 is CSARSPTGVGQPQHF. The CDR3 DNA is TGCAGTGCTAGGAGTCCGACAGGGGTAGGTCAGCCCCAGCATTTT.

This clonotype was observed many times. The limits of the CDR3 on the DNA are not certain, so only TCRdb's listed CDR3 is given. This sequence joins TRBV7-2 and TRBJ2-7; the tabulated D call, TRBD2, remains unverified against the DNA. In germline, CDR1 is SGHTA, CDR2 FQGNSA. The CDR3 is 14 residues long, counting both termini. The CDR3 protein is CASSSGLAAFQVYF.

This clonotype came up many times. The V call is TRBV4-3, the J call TRBJ2-2, with 8 bases aligning to TRBD1. The J segment lost 3 bases and the V segment lost 0 bases, leaving 12 bases of the junction unmatched. The germline gives CDR1 LGHNA, CDR2 YSLEER. The CDR3 sequence is 19 residues long. In DNA, the CDR3 is TGCGCCAGCAGCCAAGATTGGATGACAGGGGAGTGGGACACCGGGGAGCTGTTTTTT. Translation gives CASSQDWMTGEWDTGELFF.

This clonotype was seen repeatedly, ten times or more. V gene TRBV5-1 combines with J gene TRBJ2-5; D call uncertain. This CDR3 has 14 amino acids. The V end was cut by 0 bases, the J end by 9 bases, with 15 bases between. Germline values: CDR1 SGHRS, CDR2 YFSETQ. CDR3 sequence: CASSLDPGGMAQYF. The CDR3 DNA follows: TGCGCCAGCAGCTTGGACCCCGGTGGTATGGCCCAGTACTTC.

The chain joins TRBV7-2 to TRBJ2-7; the D gene is possibly TRBD1 (5 bases). The CDR3 is made up of 14 amino acids. Trimming took 6 bases from V and 2 from J, leaving 14 bases between them. Germline CDR1 is SGHTA and CDR2 is FQGNSA. The CDR3 DNA is TGTGCCAGCAGAGAGACAGTACAAACCTACGAGCAGTACTTC. It encodes CASRETVQTYEQYF.

There are a few counts of this clonotype. The rearrangement uses TRBV5-4 and TRBJ2-1, with 10 positions matching TRBD1. V trimming: 4 bases; J trimming: 6 bases; junction bases outside the gene matches: 7. Germline values: CDR1 SGHNT, CDR2 YYREEE (reference sequence). The CDR3 is 15 amino acids. The CDR3 DNA follows: TGTGCCAGCAGCCTGCCGGGACAGGGGCTCAATGAGCAGTTCTTC. Its protein is CASSLPGQGLNEQFF.